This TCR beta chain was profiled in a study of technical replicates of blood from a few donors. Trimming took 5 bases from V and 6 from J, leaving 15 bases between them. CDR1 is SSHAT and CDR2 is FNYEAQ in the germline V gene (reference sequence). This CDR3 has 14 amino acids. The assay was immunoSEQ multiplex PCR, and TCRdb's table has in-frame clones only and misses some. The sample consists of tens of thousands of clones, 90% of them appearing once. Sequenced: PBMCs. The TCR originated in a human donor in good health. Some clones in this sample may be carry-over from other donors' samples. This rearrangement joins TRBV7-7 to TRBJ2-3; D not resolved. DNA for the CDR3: TGTGCCAGCAGCCCTTCCTCTCGAGCGGATACGCAGTATTTT. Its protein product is CASSPSSRADTQYF.